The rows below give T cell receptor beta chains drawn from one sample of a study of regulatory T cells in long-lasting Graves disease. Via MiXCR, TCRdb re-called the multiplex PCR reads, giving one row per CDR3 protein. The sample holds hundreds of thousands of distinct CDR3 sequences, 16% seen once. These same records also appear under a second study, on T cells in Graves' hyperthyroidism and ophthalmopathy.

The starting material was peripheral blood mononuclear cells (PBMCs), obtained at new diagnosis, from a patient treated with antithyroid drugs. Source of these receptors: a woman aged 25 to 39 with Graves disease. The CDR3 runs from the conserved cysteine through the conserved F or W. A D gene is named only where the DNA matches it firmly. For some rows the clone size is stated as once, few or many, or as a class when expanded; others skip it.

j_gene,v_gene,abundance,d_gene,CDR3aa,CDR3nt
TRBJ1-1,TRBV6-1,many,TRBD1,CASLGTGGTEAFF,TGTGCCAGCCTCGGGACAGGGGGCACTGAAGCTTTCTTT
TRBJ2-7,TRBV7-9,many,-,CASSRTEGYEQYF,TGTGCCAGCAGCCGGACTGAGGGTTACGAGCAGTACTTC
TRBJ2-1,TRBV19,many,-,CASDNGDGYNEQFF,TGTGCCAGCGATAACGGGGACGGCTACAATGAGCAGTTCTTC
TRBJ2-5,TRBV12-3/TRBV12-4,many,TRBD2,CASSLRRGGGETQYF,TGTGCCAGCAGCTTGAGACGGGGGGGGGGAGAGACCCAGTACTTC
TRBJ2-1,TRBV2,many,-,CAVEGWADNEQFF,TGTGCCGTGGAGGGGTGGGCTGACAATGAGCAGTTCTTC
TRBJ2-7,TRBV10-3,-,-,CAISVEGPDEQYF,TGTGCCATCAGTGTAGAGGGGCCCGACGAGCAGTACTTC
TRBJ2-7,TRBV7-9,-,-,CASSSLLIDYEQYF,TGTGCCAGCAGCTCGCTCCTGATCGACTACGAGCAGTACTTC
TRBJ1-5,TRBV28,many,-,CASSPGTANQPQHF,TGTGCCAGCAGTCCAGGGACGGCAAATCAGCCCCAGCATTTT
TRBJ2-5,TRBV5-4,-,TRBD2,CASSFRRESETQYF,TGTGCCAGCAGCTTTAGGCGGGAGAGTGAGACCCAGTACTTC
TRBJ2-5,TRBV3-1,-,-,CASSQMGLAQETQYF,TGTGCCAGCAGCCAAATGGGACTTGCTCAAGAGACCCAGTACTTC
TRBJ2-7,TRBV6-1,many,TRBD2,CASSVIAGAYEQYF,TGTGCCAGCAGTGTAATAGCGGGAGCTTACGAGCAGTACTTC
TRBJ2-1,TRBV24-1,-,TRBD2,CATSTGTSGAYNEQFF,TGTGCCACCAGCACCGGGACTAGCGGGGCATACAATGAGCAGTTCTTC
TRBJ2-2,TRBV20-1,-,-,CSAKEYSRNTGELFF,TGCAGTGCTAAAGAGTACTCTCGAAATACCGGGGAGCTGTTTTTT
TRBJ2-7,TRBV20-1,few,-,CSARGLATESRANEQYF,TGCAGTGCTAGAGGTCTAGCTACGGAATCGAGGGCTAACGAGCAGTACTTC
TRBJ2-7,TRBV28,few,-,CASRLLYEQYF,TGTGCCAGCAGGCTGCTCTACGAGCAGTACTTC
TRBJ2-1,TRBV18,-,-,CASSPLASSYNEQFF,TGTGCCAGCTCACCGTTAGCGAGCTCCTACAATGAGCAGTTCTTC
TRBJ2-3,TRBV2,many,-,CASSRSGYSTDTQYF,TGTGCCAGCAGCCGGAGCGGCTATAGCACAGATACGCAGTATTTT
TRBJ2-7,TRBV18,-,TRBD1,CASSRAGQGAYEQYF,TGTGCCAGCTCACGCGCAGGACAGGGGGCATACGAGCAGTACTTC
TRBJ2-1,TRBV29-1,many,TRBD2,CSVYAGGREGNEQFF,TGCAGCGTTTATGCTGGTGGGCGGGAGGGGAATGAGCAGTTCTTC
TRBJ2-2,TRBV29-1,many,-,CSVQLTIRGELFF,TGCAGCGTTCAACTCACTATCCGGGGGGAGCTGTTTTTT
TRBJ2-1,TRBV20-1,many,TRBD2,CSADRGVSGRAGEQFF,TGCAGTGCTGACAGGGGAGTGAGCGGGAGGGCCGGGGAGCAGTTCTTC
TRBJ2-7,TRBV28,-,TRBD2,CASRGTSIRGQYF,TGTGCCAGCAGGGGGACTAGCATCCGCGGGCAGTACTTC
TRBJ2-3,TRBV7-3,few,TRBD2,CASSASGTSGRTDTQYF,TGTGCCAGCAGCGCCTCCGGGACTAGCGGGAGGACAGATACGCAGTATTTT
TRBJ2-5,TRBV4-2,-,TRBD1,CASSQDRAIGETQYF,TGTGCCAGCAGCCAGGACAGGGCGATTGGGGAGACCCAGTACTTC
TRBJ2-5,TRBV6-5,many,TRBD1,CASSFVRGQETQYF,TGTGCCAGCAGTTTCGTCAGGGGGCAAGAGACCCAGTACTTC
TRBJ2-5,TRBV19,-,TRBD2,CASSITGRGLAGAETQYF,TGTGCCAGTAGTATAACAGGGAGGGGACTAGCGGGAGCGGAGACCCAGTACTTC
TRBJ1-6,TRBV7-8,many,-,CASSLGGDSPLHF,TGTGCCAGCAGCTTAGGGGGGGACTCACCCCTCCACTTT
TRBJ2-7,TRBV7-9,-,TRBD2,CASSTLAGVGEQYF,TGTGCCAGCAGCACACTAGCGGGAGTGGGGGAGCAGTACTTC
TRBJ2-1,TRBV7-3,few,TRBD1,CASSLIGQGYDEQFF,TGTGCCAGCAGCTTAATTGGACAGGGGTACGATGAGCAGTTCTTC
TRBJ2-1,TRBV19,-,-,CASSLLGTLDHEQFF,TGTGCCAGTAGTCTACTTGGGACCCTCGACCATGAGCAGTTCTTC
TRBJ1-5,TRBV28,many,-,CASSLLPSNQPQHF,TGTGCCAGCAGTTTATTACCAAGCAATCAGCCCCAGCATTTT
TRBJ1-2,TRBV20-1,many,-,CSATPGVANYGYTF,TGCAGTGCTACCCCAGGGGTCGCTAACTATGGCTACACCTTC
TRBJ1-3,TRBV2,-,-,CASSGTGSWSGNTIYF,TGTGCCAGCAGTGGAACAGGGTCTTGGTCTGGAAACACCATATATTTT
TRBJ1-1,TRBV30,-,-,CAWRGERLEAFF,TGTGCCTGGAGGGGGGAACGCTTGGAAGCTTTCTTT
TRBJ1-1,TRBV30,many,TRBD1,CAWTRDRGGGTEAFF,TGTGCCTGGACACGGGACAGGGGAGGAGGCACTGAAGCTTTCTTT
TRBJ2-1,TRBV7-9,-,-,CASSLAFSSGPSYNEQFF,TGTGCCAGCAGCTTAGCTTTTTCGAGCGGACCTAGCTACAATGAGCAGTTCTTC
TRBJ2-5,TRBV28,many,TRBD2,CASSRLSGAWRETQYF,TGTGCCAGCAGTCGACTTAGCGGGGCCTGGAGAGAGACCCAGTACTTC
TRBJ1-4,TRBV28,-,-,CASSIGARDEKLFF,TGTGCCAGCAGTATAGGGGCGCGGGACGAAAAACTGTTTTTT
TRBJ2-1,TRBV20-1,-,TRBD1,CSAPQTGLVNNEQFF,TGCAGTGCCCCCCAGACAGGGTTGGTGAACAATGAGCAGTTCTTC
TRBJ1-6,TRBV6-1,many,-,CASVRVGGSPLHF,TGTGCCAGTGTCCGGGTAGGGGGTTCACCCCTCCACTTT